This TCR beta chain was sequenced in a study of shared clonotypes between healthy human individuals. About this clone itself: What it binds is unknown.

Study-wide findings and caveats: As a rule, naive subsets had a larger estimated richness than memory subsets.

Naive CD8 cells comprised CD45RO-negative, CCR7-positively selected cells, excluding terminally differentiated effector memory CD45RA+ cells. The germline V and J ends were trimmed by 6 bases and 3 bases, with 24 bases remaining between them. This CDR3 region has 17 residues. Germline values: CDR1 MDHEN, CDR2 SYDVKM. TCRdb's table, derived via immunoSEQ multiplex PCR, lists solely in-frame clones and lacks some. The sample lists approximately 600,000 clones, 85% to 95% occurring once. The sample comprised naive CD8+ T cells sorted from blood. This clonotype originated in a woman in her twenties or thirties in good health. This chain connects TRBV28 to TRBJ2-7, with a weak D call TRBD2 (6 bases). The CDR3 spells CASRRLVPVGPSYEQYF. Written as DNA, the CDR3 is TGTGCCAGCAGAAGACTAGTCCCTGTTGGTCCTAGCTACGAGCAGTACTTC.